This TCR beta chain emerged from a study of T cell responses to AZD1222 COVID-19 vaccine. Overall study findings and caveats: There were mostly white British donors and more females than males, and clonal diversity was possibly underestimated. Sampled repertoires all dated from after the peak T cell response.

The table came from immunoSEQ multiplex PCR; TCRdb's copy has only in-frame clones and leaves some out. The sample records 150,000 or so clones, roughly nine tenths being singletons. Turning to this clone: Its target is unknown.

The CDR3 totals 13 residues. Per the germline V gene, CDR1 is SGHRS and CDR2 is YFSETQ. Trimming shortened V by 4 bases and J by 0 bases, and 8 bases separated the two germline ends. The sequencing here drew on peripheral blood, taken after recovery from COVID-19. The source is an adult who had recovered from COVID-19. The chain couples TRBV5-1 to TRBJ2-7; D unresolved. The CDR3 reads CASSPTHSYEQYF. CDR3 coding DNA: TGCGCCAGCAGCCCCACTCACTCCTACGAGCAGTACTTC.